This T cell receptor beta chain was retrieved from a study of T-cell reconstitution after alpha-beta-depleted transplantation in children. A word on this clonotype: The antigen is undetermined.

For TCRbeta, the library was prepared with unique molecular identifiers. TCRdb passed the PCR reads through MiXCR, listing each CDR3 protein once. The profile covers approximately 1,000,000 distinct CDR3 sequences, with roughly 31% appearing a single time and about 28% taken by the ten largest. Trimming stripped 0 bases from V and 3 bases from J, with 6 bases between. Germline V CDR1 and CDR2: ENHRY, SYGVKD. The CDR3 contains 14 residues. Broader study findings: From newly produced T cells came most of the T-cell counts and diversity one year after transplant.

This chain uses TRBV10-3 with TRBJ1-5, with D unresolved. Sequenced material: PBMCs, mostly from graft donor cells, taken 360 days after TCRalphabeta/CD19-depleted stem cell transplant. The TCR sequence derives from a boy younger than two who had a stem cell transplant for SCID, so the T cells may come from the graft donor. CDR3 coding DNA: TGTGCCATCAGTGAGTCTCGGGACAATCAGCCCCAGCATTTT. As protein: CAISESRDNQPQHF.